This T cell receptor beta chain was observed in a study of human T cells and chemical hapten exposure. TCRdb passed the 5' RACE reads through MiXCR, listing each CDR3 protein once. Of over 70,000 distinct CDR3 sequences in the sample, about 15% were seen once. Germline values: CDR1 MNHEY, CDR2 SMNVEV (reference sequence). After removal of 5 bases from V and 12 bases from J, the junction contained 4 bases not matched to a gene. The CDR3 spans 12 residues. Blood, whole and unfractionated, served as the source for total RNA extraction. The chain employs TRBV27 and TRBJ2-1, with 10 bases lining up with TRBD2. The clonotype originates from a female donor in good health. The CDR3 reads CASSLTSGVQFF. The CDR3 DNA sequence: TGTGCCAGCAGTCTCACTAGCGGGGTGCAGTTCTTC.